Each of the 25 T cell receptor beta chains below was sequenced from the same sample in a study of cytomegalovirus exposure and HLA in healthy donors. The PCR used 60 Vbeta and 13 Jbeta primers. The method was immunoSEQ multiplex PCR; TCRdb's version includes in-frame clones alone and lacks a portion of them. The table lists under 300,000 clones, 86% of them singletons. Sequencing used PBMCs. All receptors derive from a man aged 35 to 55 in good health and CMV-seropositive.

This clone has a single count. The V call is TRBV7-6, the J call TRBJ2-1; 8 positions match TRBD2. The CDR3 contains 12 residues. V lost 4 bases and J lost 8; bases outside the gene matches: 1. The germline CDR1 and CDR2 sequences are SGHVS and FNYEAQ. The CDR3 spells CASSWREDEQFF. In DNA, the CDR3 is TGTGCCAGCAGCTGGCGGGAGGATGAGCAGTTCTTC.

In DNA, the CDR3 is TGCGCCAGCAGCGAGGGACAGGGCGACACTGAAGCTTTCTTT. It yields the protein CASSEGQGDTEAFF. V and J are TRBV5-1 and TRBJ1-1; 9 nucleotides agree with TRBD1. The CDR3 runs to 14 residues. Trimming removed 4 bases from V and 3 bases from J; junction bases left unmatched: 4. Germline assignment: CDR1 SGHRS and CDR2 YFSETQ.

In the case of this clone: Other DNA sequences from this sample encode an identical CDR3 as well. The genes are TRBV29-1 and TRBJ1-3; 8 bases line up with TRBD1. Per the germline V gene, CDR1 is SQVTM and CDR2 is ANQGSEA. The CDR3 sequence is 12 residues long. After removal of 6 bases from V and 3 bases from J, the junction contained 1 base not matched to a gene. CDR3 DNA sequence: TGCAGCGTCGACAGGGGTGGAAACACCATATATTTT. It codes for CSVDRGGNTIYF.

The chain is built from TRBV19 and TRBJ1-2; D remains ambiguous. V lost 3 bases and J 2 bases, leaving 10 bases between the germline ends. The germline V gene encodes CDR1 LNHDA and CDR2 SQIVND (reference sequence). CDR3 length: 14 residues. DNA of the CDR3: TGTGCCAGTAGTATCGACGGGATAAACTATGGCTACACCTTC. Its protein product is CASSIDGINYGYTF.

V usage is TRBV7-2 and J usage is TRBJ2-1; D gene unclear. Germline CDR1 and CDR2: SGHTA and FQGNSA. Trimming removed 5 bases at V and 0 bases at J, with 17 bases between. The CDR3 runs to 17 residues. The CDR3, as DNA: TGTGCCAGCAGCCTCCCGGCCTGGCGGAGCTCCTACAATGAGCAGTTCTTC. Encoded protein: CASSLPAWRSSYNEQFF.

The V gene is TRBV9, the J gene TRBJ2-1; D perhaps matches TRBD2 (5 bases). Germline CDR1 SGDLS, CDR2 YYNGEE. V gave up 3 bases and J gave up 0 bases, with 16 bases separating them. This CDR3 comprises 17 residues. CDR3 bases: TGTGCCAGCAGCGCTCGACTCGAGGGTACCTCCTACAATGAGCAGTTCTTC. Translated, it gives CASSARLEGTSYNEQFF. Variable domain in full (rest from reference TRBV9 and TRBJ2-1): DSGVTQTPKHLITATGQRVTLRCSPRSGDLSVYWYQQSLDQGLQFLIQYYNGEERAKGNILERFSAQQFPDLHSELNLSSLELGDSALYFCASSARLEGTSYNEQFFGPGTRLTVL.

This chain joins TRBV6-5 and TRBJ1-2, with 7 bases that match TRBD1. Germline V gives CDR1 MNHEY, CDR2 SVGAGI. The CDR3 spans 15 residues. The junction had 12 bases not matched to a gene; V was cut back by 2 bases and J by 9 bases. CDR3 in DNA: TGTGCCAGCAGTTACCGTAGGGGACAGCTTTTAAGCTACACCTTC. Encoded protein: CASSYRRGQLLSYTF.

This clone was seen a single time. V gene TRBV5-4 combines with J gene TRBJ2-5, with D perhaps TRBD2 (5 bases). Germline V CDR1 and CDR2: SGHNT, YYREEE (reference sequence). The CDR3 covers 14 residues. With 0 bases removed from V and 2 bases from J, the gap between germline ends came to 8 bases. The CDR3 spells CASSLGSAQETQYF. The CDR3 nucleotides are TGTGCCAGCAGCTTGGGTAGCGCACAAGAGACCCAGTACTTC.

The rearrangement joins TRBV7-6 to TRBJ2-5; D perhaps matches TRBD1 (6 bases). Germline lookup yields CDR1 SGHVS and CDR2 FNYEAQ. The ends were cut back, 5 bases at V and 1 base at J, with 17 bases in the middle. The CDR3 contains 16 residues. The CDR3 bases are TGTGCCAGCAGCCCCCCAGCAAGGGGGACCCAAGAGACCCAGTACTTC. Amino acids: CASSPPARGTQETQYF.

DNA for the CDR3: TGTGCCAGCAGTAAACTCGACAGGTTAAGCTCCTACGAGCAGTACTTC. Its protein product is CASSKLDRLSSYEQYF. The chain carries TRBV7-9 and TRBJ2-7; maybe TRBD1 (6 bases). CDR1 is SEHNR and CDR2 is FQNEAQ in the germline V gene (reference sequence). The CDR3 is made up of 16 amino acids. V was trimmed by 6 bases and J by 0 bases, leaving 18 bases between them.

The chain combines TRBV25-1 with TRBJ2-7; 10 nucleotides agree with TRBD1. The CDR3 length is 14 residues. The germline V gene has CDR1 MGHDK and CDR2 SYGVNS. Losses at the gene ends were 4 bases for V and 5 bases for J; bases not matched to a gene: 5. CDR3 DNA sequence: TGTGCCAGCAGTGCCCGGGACAGGGGCAACGAGCAGTACTTC. Translating it yields CASSARDRGNEQYF.

The genes are TRBV5-1 and TRBJ2-1; TRBD2 aligns across 10 bases. The length of the CDR3 is 15 residues. V shed 3 bases and J 4 bases; nucleotides not matched to a gene: 4. Germline loops: CDR1 SGHRS, CDR2 YFSETQ. The CDR3 sequence is CASSWGLANYNEQFF. CDR3 nucleotides: TGCGCCAGCAGCTGGGGACTAGCGAATTACAATGAGCAGTTCTTC.

The rearrangement joins TRBV15 to TRBJ2-7; no clear D gene. The CDR3 runs 14 residues. Trimming took off 5 bases at V and 0 bases at J, with 11 bases between the two ends. Germline V gene lookup returns CDR1 LNHNV and CDR2 YYDKDF (reference sequence). The CDR3 region is CATSLQALSYEQYF. The CDR3 DNA sequence: TGTGCCACCAGCCTCCAGGCCCTCTCCTACGAGCAGTACTTC.

The V and J genes are TRBV6-6 and TRBJ1-2; 11 bases are a match to TRBD1. Per the germline V gene, CDR1 is MNHNY and CDR2 is SVGAGI (reference sequence). The CDR3 length is 14 residues. V dropped 0 bases and J dropped 13; count of bases not matched to a gene: 7. The CDR3 here is CASSYSGTGGSATF. CDR3 bases: TGTGCCAGCAGTTACTCCGGGACAGGGGGGTCCGCCACCTTC.

The J gene is TRBJ2-1, the V gene TRBV4-1, with 12 positions matching TRBD2. The ends lost 2 bases at V and 8 bases at J; junction bases unmatched: 7. The V gene's germline CDR1 is MGHRA and CDR2 YSYEKL. This CDR3 contains 16 residues. The CDR3 DNA is TGCGCCAGCAGCCAATCGAGGACTAGCGGGACAGATGAGCAGTTCTTC. It specifies CASSQSRTSGTDEQFF.

V and J are TRBV5-1 and TRBJ2-7; D gene ambiguous. Germline V CDR1 and CDR2: SGHRS, YFSETQ. CDR3 size: 12 residues. With 2 bases removed from V and 6 bases from J, the gap between germline ends came to 9 bases. The CDR3 region has the DNA TGCGCCAGCAGCTTCGCTGGCGGCGAGCAGTACTTC. Its translation is CASSFAGGEQYF.

This clone has a single count. This chain connects TRBV7-9 to TRBJ2-2; 9 bases align to TRBD1. The CDR3 is made up of 16 amino acids. Germline trimming cut 2 bases from V and 4 bases from J; bases unmatched to any gene: 5. CDR1 is SEHNR and CDR2 is FQNEAQ in the germline V gene (reference sequence). DNA of the CDR3: TGTGCCAGCAGCTTACCTTGGACAGGGGTCACCGGGGAGCTGTTTTTT. This encodes CASSLPWTGVTGELFF.

This clone was seen more than once but under ten times. The chain joins TRBV2 to TRBJ2-2; 7 bases fit TRBD2. CDR1 and CDR2 (germline): SNHLY, FYNNEI. The length of the CDR3 is 14 residues. V lost 6 bases and J lost 5; bases outside the gene matches: 6. The CDR3 reads CASSSWTRTGELFF. The CDR3 DNA is TGTGCCAGCAGCTCCTGGACTAGAACCGGGGAGCTGTTTTTT.

The rearrangement uses TRBV18 and TRBJ2-7; D may be TRBD1 (6 bases). Germline V gene sequence: CDR1 KGHSH, CDR2 LQKENI. The V gene lost 2 bases and the J gene lost 7 bases, with 27 bases spanning the gap. The CDR3 runs to 18 residues. The CDR3 sequence: CASSPLGARGTTMGEQYF. CDR3 DNA sequence: TGTGCCAGCTCACCATTAGGGGCAAGGGGGACGACAATGGGGGAGCAGTACTTC.

V is TRBV28 and J is TRBJ2-1; 10 nucleotides agree with TRBD2. CDR1 and CDR2 from the germline V gene are MDHEN and SYDVKM. V shed 2 bases, J shed 4 bases, and the junction held 5 bases outside the gene matches. The CDR3 covers 16 residues. The CDR3 nucleotides read TGTGCCAGCAGTTTAAAGGGACTAGCGAGGTACAATGAGCAGTTCTTC. Its translation is CASSLKGLARYNEQFF.

The genes are TRBV15 and TRBJ2-7; the D is unclear. This CDR3 has 13 amino acids. V was trimmed by 3 bases and J by 2 bases, leaving 8 bases between them. CDR1 is LNHNV and CDR2 is YYDKDF in the germline V gene (reference sequence). CDR3 protein: CATSRTGTYEQYF. The CDR3 DNA reads as TGTGCCACCAGCAGGACTGGAACCTACGAGCAGTACTTC.

V gene TRBV19 combines with J gene TRBJ2-7; 9 bases are a match to TRBD2. The V and J ends lost 6 bases and 4 bases, in that order; junction bases with no gene match: 10. CDR3 length equals 15 residues. Germline assignment: CDR1 LNHDA and CDR2 SQIVND (reference sequence). The CDR3 DNA is TGTGCCAGTAGGCGAACCGGGACTAGCACATACGAGCAGTACTTC. It is translated as CASRRTGTSTYEQYF.

The gene calls are TRBV7-9 and TRBJ1-2, with D possibly being TRBD1 (5 bases). Trimming shortened V by 2 bases and J by 4 bases, and 11 bases separated the two germline ends. The germline gives CDR1 SEHNR, CDR2 FQNEAQ (reference sequence). CDR3 size: 14 residues. This CDR3 is CASSLIGASYGYTF. The CDR3 DNA reads as TGTGCCAGCAGCTTAATAGGGGCCTCCTATGGCTACACCTTC.

This clone has only one observation. The V call is TRBV2, the J call TRBJ1-5; D possibly corresponds to TRBD1 (6 bases). V was cut by 5 bases and J by 2 bases, with 13 bases left in between. Germline assignment: CDR1 SNHLY and CDR2 FYNNEI. The CDR3 loop spans 15 amino acids. CDR3 coding DNA: TGTGCCAGCAGTCGCCGACAGGTTGGCAATCAGCCCCAGCATTTT. Translating it yields CASSRRQVGNQPQHF.

A few counts support this clone. The chain has TRBV5-1 and TRBJ1-1, with TRBD1 matching over 8 bases. CDR1 SGHRS and CDR2 YFSETQ come from the germline V gene. The trim removed 4 bases at V and 2 bases at J, leaving 4 bases unmatched. CDR3 length: 14 residues. The CDR3 DNA reads as TGCGCCAGCAGCCTGGACAGGGCAAACACTGAAGCTTTCTTT. It specifies CASSLDRANTEAFF.